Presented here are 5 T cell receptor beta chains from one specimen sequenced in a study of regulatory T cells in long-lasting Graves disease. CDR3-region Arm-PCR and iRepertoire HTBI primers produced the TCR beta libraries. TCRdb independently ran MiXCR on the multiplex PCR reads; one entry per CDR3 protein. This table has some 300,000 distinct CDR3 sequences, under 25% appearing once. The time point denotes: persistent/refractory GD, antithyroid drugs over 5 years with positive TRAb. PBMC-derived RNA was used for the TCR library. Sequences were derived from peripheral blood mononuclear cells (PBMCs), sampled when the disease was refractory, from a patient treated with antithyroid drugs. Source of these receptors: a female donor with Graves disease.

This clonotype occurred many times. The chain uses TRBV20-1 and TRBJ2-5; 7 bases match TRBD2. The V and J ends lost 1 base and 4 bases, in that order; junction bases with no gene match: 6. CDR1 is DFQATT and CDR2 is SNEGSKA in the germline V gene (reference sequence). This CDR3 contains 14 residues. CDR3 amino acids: CSARAPSGGETQYF. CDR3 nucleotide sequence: TGCAGTGCTAGAGCCCCGTCGGGAGGAGAGACCCAGTACTTC.

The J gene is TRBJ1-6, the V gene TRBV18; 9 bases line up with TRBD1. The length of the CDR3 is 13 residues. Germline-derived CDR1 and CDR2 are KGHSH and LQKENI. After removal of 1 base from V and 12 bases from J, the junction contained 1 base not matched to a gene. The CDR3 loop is CASSPQDRGPLHF. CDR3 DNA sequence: TGTGCCAGCTCACCACAGGACAGGGGACCCCTCCACTTT.

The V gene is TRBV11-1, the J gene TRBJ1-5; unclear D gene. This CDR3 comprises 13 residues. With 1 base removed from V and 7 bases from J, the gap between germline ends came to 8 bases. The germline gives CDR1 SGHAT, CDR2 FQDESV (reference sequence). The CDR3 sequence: CASSLGNGQPQHF. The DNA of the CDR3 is TGTGCCAGCAGCTTAGGGAACGGACAGCCCCAGCATTTT.

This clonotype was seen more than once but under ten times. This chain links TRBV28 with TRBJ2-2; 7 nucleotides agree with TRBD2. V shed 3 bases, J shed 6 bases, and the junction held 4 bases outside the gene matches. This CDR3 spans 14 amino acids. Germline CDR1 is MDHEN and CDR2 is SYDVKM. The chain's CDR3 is CASSLWGRAGELFF. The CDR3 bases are TGTGCCAGCAGTTTGTGGGGGAGGGCCGGGGAGCTGTTTTTT.

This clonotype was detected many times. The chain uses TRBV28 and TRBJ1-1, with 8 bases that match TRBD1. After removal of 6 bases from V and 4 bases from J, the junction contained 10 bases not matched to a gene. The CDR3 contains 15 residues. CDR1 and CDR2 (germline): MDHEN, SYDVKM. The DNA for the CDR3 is TGTGCCAGCAGCCCCCAGGGGGCGTTGGCCACTGAAGCTTTCTTT. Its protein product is CASSPQGALATEAFF. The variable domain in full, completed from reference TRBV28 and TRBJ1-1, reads DVKVTQSSRYLVKRTGEKVFLECVQDMDHENMFWYRQDPGLGLRLIYFSYDVKMKEKGDIPEGYSVSREKKERFSLILESASTNQTSMYLCASSPQGALATEAFFGQGTRLTVV.